This T cell receptor beta chain was sequenced during a study of Ad26.COV2.S vaccination and SARS-CoV-2 variants. Across the study: The donor participated in the COV1001 trial, in its Ad26.COV2.S arm.

This CDR3 spans 14 amino acids. V gave up 3 bases and J gave up 4 bases, with 10 bases separating them. The germline V gene encodes CDR1 SNHLY and CDR2 FYNNEI. Regarding this clone: Antigen unknown.

The treatment was: over 15 received Ad26.COV2.S at low or high dose, single or two shots; 5 received placebo; per-sample allocation not given. Sampling took place 63 days after the first vaccine or placebo injection. Boston hosted the donor, who was an adult aged 18-55 years. This vaccine is an Ad26 vector that expresses the Wuhan-strain SARS-CoV-2 spike. Whole-study results and caveats: Vaccine recipients posted higher spike-specific TCR breadth than their placebo counterparts.

Profiled with immunoSEQ multiplex PCR; TCRdb holds only in-frame clones, not every one. The table has 250,000 or so clones, 87% seen once. This material consisted of peripheral blood, taken in a trial of Ad26.COV2.S vaccine versus placebo. This sequence joins TRBV2 and TRBJ1-5; D unresolved. This clonotype originated in a person between 18 and 59 years old who received the Ad26.COV2.S COVID-19 vaccine or a placebo. CDR3 residues: CASSESSPNQPQHF. The CDR3, as DNA: TGTGCCAGCAGTGAGAGCAGTCCTAATCAGCCCCAGCATTTT.